This T cell receptor (beta chain) was sequenced during a study of T cells in Graves' hyperthyroidism and ophthalmopathy. Lactation, pregnancy, other autoimmune disease or uncontrolled infection led to exclusion of patients. Cells are PBMCs isolated from 10 ml of fresh blood. In this sample, this clonotype turned up a few times. TCR beta CDR3 sequences were amplified from RNA transcripts. HTBI primers were employed in a first-round RT-PCR of the TCR CDR3. TCRdb itself ran the multiplex PCR reads through MiXCR, one entry per CDR3 protein. The sample has about 200,000 distinct CDR3 sequences, roughly a sixth seen once. Germline V CDR1 and CDR2: SGHTA, FQGTGA. V was shortened by 5 bases and J by 0 bases, with 10 bases between the two germline ends. CDR3 length equals 15 residues.

The V gene is TRBV7-3, the J gene TRBJ1-4; D remains unclear. The sample was blood. The clonotype originates from a woman in her fifties or sixties with Graves' hyperthyroidism. The CDR3 bases are TGTGCCAGCAGCCTCCTTCCAGCAACTAATGAAAAACTGTTTTTT. It translates to CASSLLPATNEKLFF.